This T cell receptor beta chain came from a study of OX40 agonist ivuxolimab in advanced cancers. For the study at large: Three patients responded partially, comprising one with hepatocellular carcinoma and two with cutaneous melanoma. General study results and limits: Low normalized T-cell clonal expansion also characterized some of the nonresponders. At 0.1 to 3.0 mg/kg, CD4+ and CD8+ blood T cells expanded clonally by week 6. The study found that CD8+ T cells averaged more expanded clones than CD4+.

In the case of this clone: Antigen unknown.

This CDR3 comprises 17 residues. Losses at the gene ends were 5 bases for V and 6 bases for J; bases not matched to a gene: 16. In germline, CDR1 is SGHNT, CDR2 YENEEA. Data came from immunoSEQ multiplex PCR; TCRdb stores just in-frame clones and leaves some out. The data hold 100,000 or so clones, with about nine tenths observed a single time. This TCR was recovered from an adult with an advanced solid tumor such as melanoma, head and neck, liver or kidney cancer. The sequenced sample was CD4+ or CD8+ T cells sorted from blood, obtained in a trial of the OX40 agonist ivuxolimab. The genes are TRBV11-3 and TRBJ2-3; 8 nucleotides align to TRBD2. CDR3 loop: CASSLPIREGRGDTQYF. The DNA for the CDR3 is TGTGCCAGCAGCCTACCCATCCGGGAGGGCCGGGGGGATACGCAGTATTTT.